This T cell receptor (beta chain) appears in the sequencing data of a study of blood T cell repertoires in COVID-19 (dated by TCRdb to 2020 to 2022). For the wider study: Samples from collaborators originated in the United States, Italy and Spain and spanned both the acute and convalescent phases of COVID-19. The samples were drawn from two sources: the first 160 participants of the ongoing ImmuneRACE study, and over 950 subjects contributed by 6 global collaborators. The dataset comprised deeply sampled blood TCRbeta repertoires from subjects exposed to, actively infected with, or recovered from COVID-19. Where available, HLA class I and class II types were obtained from metadata supplied by the sample provider rather than from assay-based typing. A de-identified subject ID, COVID-19 status, age in years and sex were almost always included in the sample metadata. The material from the prospective study consisted of cDNA or gDNA derived from T cells, B-cell-depleted T cells, or PBMCs. The repertoires were released in a freely available public database intended as a resource for research on the immune response to SARS-CoV-2.

Overall study outcomes, separate from this receptor: How much clinical and demographic metadata was included differed by source and by participant, and the metadata was provided uncurated.

Points on this clone: Its antigen specificity is not known. The input lacks base qualities; no much larger clone sits a single base away.

CDR1 and CDR2 are drawn from the germline V gene: SNHLY, FYNNEI. Germline trimming amounts to 4 bases on V and 4 bases on J, with 7 as the count of junction bases outside the gene matches. Taken from cysteine to phenylalanine, the CDR3 has 15 residues. The CDR3 DNA has 45 bases and is translated from base 1. The immunoSEQ Assay, a bias-controlled multiplex PCR, was used to amplify TCRbeta CDR3 regions from genomic DNA. The original methods were these. The number of nucleated cells in each sample was estimated from the amplification of reference gene primers within the assay. Sequence reads were collapsed and filtered to measure the absolute abundance of every unique TCRbeta CDR3 rearrangement. For each sample, productive Simpson clonality was calculated as the square root of Simpson's diversity index over productive rearrangements. In TCRdb, the immuneACCESS table is reduced to in-frame sequences with V and J assigned. These tables do not hold every clone; where another copy was compared, an unresolved V gene accounts for under half, and the others remain unexplained. For V, J and clone size, that table is used; D and trimming come from the DNA. The sample data list about 20,000 clones, and around 84% of these were observed just once. The leading ten clones occupy 31% of the sample.

Collaborating institutions collected whole blood in K2EDTA tubes following their own protocols. For TCRbeta analysis, collaborator samples were shipped as frozen whole blood, as isolated PBMCs, or as DNA extracted from either sample type. The sequencing sample was made of peripheral blood. The V and J genes are TRBV2 and TRBJ2-3; 8 bases in the middle match TRBD1. The TCR sequence derives from a human donor with active COVID-19. The donor label of this sample is uncertain. CDR3 protein: CASSVGRGQADTQYF. The sequence in DNA is TGTGCCAGCAGTGTGGGCAGGGGGCAGGCAGATACGCAGTATTTT.